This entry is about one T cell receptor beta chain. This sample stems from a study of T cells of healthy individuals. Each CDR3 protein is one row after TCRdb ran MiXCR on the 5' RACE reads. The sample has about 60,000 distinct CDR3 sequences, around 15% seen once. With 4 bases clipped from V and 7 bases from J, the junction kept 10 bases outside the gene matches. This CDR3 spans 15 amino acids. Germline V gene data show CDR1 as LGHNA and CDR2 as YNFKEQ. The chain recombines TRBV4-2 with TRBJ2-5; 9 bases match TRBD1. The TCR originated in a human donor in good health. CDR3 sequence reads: CASSRLGTGSGTQYF. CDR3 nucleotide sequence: TGTGCCAGCAGCCGCCTCGGGACAGGGTCAGGGACCCAGTACTTC.